Here is one T cell receptor beta chain with its context. The data are from a study of blood T cell repertoires in COVID-19. The CDR3 contains 16 residues. Germline values: CDR1 SGHNT, CDR2 YENEEA. Trimming pared 1 base from V and 2 bases from J, leaving 14 bases between. Some clones are missing from TCRdb's copy, which holds only in-frame ones; the method was immunoSEQ multiplex PCR. The sample has about 190,000 clones; around 80% are singletons. Sequencing used peripheral blood. The genes are TRBV11-3 and TRBJ2-5, with D possibly TRBD2 on 5 matching bases. The TCR originated in a woman of 80 years or more with COVID-19, enrolled during active disease. The CDR3 is CASSLVGVDWQETQYF. In DNA, the CDR3 is TGTGCCAGCAGCTTAGTCGGGGTCGATTGGCAAGAGACCCAGTACTTC.